This T cell receptor (beta chain) was found in a study of blood T cell repertoires in COVID-19. Whole-study context: Samples taken during acute and convalescent COVID-19 were collected in the United States, Italy and Spain. Nucleic acid was either cDNA or gDNA, and it came from T cells, B-cell-depleted T cells, or PBMCs.

Per the germline V gene, CDR1 is SGDLS and CDR2 is YYNGEE. The CDR3 covers 17 residues. V was pared by 3 bases and J by 5 bases, with 21 bases between. Only in-frame clones appear in the TCRdb table, and some are missing; sequencing was by immunoSEQ multiplex PCR. The table has some 280,000 clones, 86% seen once. The material sequenced was peripheral blood. This sequence joins TRBV9 and TRBJ2-1, with a tentative D call TRBD1 (8 bases). The TCR was taken from a woman under 40 with active or convalescent COVID-19. The CDR3 DNA reads as TGTGCCAGCAGCGACCCAGCACAGGGGGGGAGAGACAATGAGCAGTTCTTC. It is translated as CASSDPAQGGRDNEQFF.